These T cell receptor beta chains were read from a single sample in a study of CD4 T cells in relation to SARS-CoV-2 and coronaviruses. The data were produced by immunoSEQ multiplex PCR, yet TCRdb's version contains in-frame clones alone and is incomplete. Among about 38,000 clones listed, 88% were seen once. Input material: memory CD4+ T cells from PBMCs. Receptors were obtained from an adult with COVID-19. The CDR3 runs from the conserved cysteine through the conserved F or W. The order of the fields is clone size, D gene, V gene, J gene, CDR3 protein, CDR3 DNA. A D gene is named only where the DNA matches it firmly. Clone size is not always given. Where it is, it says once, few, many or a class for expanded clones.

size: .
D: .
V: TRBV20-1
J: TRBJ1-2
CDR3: CSASQGGYTF
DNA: TGCAGTGCGTCACAGGGCGGCTACACCTTC

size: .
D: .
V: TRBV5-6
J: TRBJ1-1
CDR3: CASSLPTHAGGNTEAFF
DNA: TGTGCCAGCAGCTTACCGACACACGCCGGCGGGAACACTGAAGCTTTCTTT

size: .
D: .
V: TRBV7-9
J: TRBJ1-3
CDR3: CASSLSGNTIYF
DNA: TGTGCCAGCAGCTTATCCGGAAACACCATATATTTT

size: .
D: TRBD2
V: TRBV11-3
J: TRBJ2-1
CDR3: CASSLGLGNSNEQFF
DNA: TGTGCCAGCAGCTTGGGACTAGGTAATTCCAATGAGCAGTTCTTC

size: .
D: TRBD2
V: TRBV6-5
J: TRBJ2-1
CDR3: CASSPRAGAYNEQFF
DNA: TGTGCCAGCAGTCCCCGAGCGGGGGCTTACAATGAGCAGTTCTTC

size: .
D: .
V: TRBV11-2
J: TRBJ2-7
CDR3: CASTPRVGEHEQYF
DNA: TGTGCCAGCACCCCGCGGGTTGGAGAGCACGAGCAGTACTTC

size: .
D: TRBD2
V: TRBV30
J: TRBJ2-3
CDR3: CAWRDARGDHPDTQYF
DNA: TGTGCCTGGAGAGACGCGCGGGGGGATCATCCAGATACGCAGTATTTT

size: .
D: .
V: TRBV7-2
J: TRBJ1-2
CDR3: CASSLGDIDGYTF
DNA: TGTGCCAGCAGCTTAGGGGACATCGATGGCTACACCTTC

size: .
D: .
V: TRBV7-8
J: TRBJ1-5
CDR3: CASSSRGRDQPQHF
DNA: TGTGCCAGCAGCTCCCGGGGGAGGGATCAGCCCCAGCATTTT

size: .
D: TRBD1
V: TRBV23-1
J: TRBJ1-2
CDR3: CASSQGTGEDYGYTF
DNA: TGCGCCAGCAGTCAAGGGACAGGGGAGGACTATGGCTACACCTTC

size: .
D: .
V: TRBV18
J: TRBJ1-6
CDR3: CASSPNTRPYNSPLHF
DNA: TGTGCCAGCTCACCAAACACACGTCCCTATAATTCACCCCTCCACTTT

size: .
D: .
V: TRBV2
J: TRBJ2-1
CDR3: CASSESGNEQFF
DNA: TGTGCCAGCAGTGAGTCGGGGAATGAGCAGTTCTTC

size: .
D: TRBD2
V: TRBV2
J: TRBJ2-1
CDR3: CATKRGGYNEQFF
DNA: TGTGCCACCAAGCGGGGGGGGTACAATGAGCAGTTCTTC

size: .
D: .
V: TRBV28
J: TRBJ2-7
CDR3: CASSRPGGFYEQYF
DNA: TGTGCCAGCAGCCGACCAGGGGGGTTCTACGAGCAGTACTTC

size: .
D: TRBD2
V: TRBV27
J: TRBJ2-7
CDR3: CASSRRTSGGRGRYEQYF
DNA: TGTGCCAGCAGTCGACGGACTAGCGGGGGCCGGGGTCGTTACGAGCAGTACTTC

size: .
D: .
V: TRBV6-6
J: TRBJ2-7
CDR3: CASSYDSRGEQYF
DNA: TGTGCCAGCAGTTATGACAGCCGGGGCGAGCAGTACTTC

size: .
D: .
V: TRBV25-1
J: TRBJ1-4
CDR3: CASSESRGTNEKLFF
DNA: TGTGCCAGCAGTGAATCGCGGGGAACTAATGAAAAACTGTTTTTT

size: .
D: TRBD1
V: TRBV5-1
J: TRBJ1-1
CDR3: CASRFQGAQHTEAFF
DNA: TGCGCCAGCAGATTTCAGGGGGCACAACACACTGAAGCTTTCTTT

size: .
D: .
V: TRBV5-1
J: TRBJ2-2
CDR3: CASSLEGPGELFF
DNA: TGCGCCAGCAGCTTGGAAGGACCCGGGGAGCTGTTTTTT

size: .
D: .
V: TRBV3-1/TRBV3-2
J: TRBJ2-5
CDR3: CASDGVGTQYF
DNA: TGTGCCAGCGACGGGGTTGGGACCCAGTACTTC

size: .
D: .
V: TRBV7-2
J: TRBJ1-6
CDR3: CASSGPYRARRDSPLHF
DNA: TGTGCCAGCAGCGGACCCTACCGGGCCCGCCGGGATTCACCCCTCCACTTT

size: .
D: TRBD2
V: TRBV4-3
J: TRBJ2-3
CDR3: CASSLSSGGADTQYF
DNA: TGCGCCAGCAGCCTCTCTAGCGGGGGGGCAGATACGCAGTATTTT

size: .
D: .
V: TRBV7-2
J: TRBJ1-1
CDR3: CASIFGQSSEAFF
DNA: TGTGCCAGCATCTTCGGACAGTCCTCTGAAGCTTTCTTT

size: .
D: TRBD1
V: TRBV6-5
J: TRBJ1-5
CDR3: CASTTQGGPQHF
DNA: TGTGCCAGCACAACGCAGGGGGGGCCCCAGCATTTT

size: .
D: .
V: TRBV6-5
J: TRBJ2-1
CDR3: CASSYFVTSGRNEQFF
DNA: TGTGCCAGCAGTTACTTCGTGACTAGTGGTAGGAATGAGCAGTTCTTC

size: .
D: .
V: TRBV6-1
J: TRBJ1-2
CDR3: CASSDPTEGYTF
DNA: TGTGCCAGCAGTGATCCGACAGAGGGCTACACCTTC

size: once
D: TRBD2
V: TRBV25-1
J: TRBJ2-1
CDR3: CASTQSGGPTGEQFF
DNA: TGTGCCAGCACCCAAAGCGGGGGGCCCACAGGGGAGCAGTTCTTC

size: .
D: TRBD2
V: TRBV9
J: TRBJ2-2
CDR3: CASSVQTSAANTGELFF
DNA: TGTGCCAGCAGCGTGCAAACTAGCGCCGCGAACACCGGGGAGCTGTTTTTT

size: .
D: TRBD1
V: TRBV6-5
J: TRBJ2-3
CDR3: CASRDREHTQYF
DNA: TGTGCCAGCCGGGACAGGGAACATACGCAGTATTTT

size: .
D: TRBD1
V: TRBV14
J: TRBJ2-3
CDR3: CASTRDSSTDTQYF
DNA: TGTGCCAGCACGAGGGACAGTAGCACAGATACGCAGTATTTT

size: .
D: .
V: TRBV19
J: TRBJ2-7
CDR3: CASSTGKRLYEQYF
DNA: TGTGCCAGTAGTACGGGGAAAAGGCTCTACGAGCAGTACTTC

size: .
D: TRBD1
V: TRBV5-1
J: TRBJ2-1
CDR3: CASSSGQGPFNEQFF
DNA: TGCGCCAGCAGCTCAGGACAGGGCCCTTTCAATGAGCAGTTCTTC

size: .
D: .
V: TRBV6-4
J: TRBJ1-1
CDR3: CASSSGGHRGDFMNTEAFF
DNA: TGTGCCAGCAGCTCGGGTGGTCATCGGGGCGATTTCATGAACACTGAAGCTTTCTTT

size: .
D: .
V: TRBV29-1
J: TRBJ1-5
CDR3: CSVVISGDGQPQHF
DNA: TGCAGCGTTGTTATATCCGGGGATGGTCAGCCCCAGCATTTT

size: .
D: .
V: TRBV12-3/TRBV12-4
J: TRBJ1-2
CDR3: CASSPGGLYGYTF
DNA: TGTGCCAGCAGTCCAGGAGGCCTCTATGGCTACACCTTC

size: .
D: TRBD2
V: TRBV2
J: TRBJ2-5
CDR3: CASSPGGAVETQYF
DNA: TGTGCCAGCAGTCCCGGGGGGGCCGTAGAGACCCAGTACTTC

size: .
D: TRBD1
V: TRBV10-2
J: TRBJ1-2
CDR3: CASSASGTVYGYTF
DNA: TGCGCCAGCAGCGCATCCGGGACAGTCTATGGCTACACCTTC

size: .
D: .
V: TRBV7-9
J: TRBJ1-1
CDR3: CASSPSIGAFF
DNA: TGTGCCAGCAGCCCGTCTATCGGAGCTTTCTTT

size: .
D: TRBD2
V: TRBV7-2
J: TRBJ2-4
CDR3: CASSLGLAGWDTKNIQYF
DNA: TGTGCCAGCAGCTTAGGGCTAGCGGGATGGGATACCAAAAACATTCAGTACTTC

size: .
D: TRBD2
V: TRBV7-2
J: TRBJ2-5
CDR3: CASRGGISGGEETQYF
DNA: TGTGCCAGCAGGGGAGGCATCAGCGGGGGCGAAGAGACCCAGTACTTC

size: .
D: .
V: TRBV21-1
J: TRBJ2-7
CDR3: CASSKNRGRFYEQYF
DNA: TGTGCCAGCAGCAAAAACAGGGGAAGGTTCTACGAGCAGTACTTC

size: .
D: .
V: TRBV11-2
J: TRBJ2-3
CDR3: CASSPMANTQYF
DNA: TGTGCCAGCAGCCCCATGGCAAATACGCAGTATTTT

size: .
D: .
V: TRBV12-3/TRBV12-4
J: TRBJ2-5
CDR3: CASSLVSETQYF
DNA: TGTGCCAGCAGTTTGGTATCGGAGACCCAGTACTTC

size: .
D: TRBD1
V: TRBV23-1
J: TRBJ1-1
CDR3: CASSQLAGRQGVCSEAFF
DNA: TGCGCCAGCAGTCAACTGGCAGGAAGACAGGGGGTCTGCTCTGAAGCTTTCTTT

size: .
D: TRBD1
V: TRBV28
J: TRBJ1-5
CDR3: CASSFRKTGNQPQHF
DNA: TGTGCCAGCAGTTTCCGAAAGACAGGGAATCAGCCCCAGCATTTT

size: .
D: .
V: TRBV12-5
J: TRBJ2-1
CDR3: CAARGIYNEQFF
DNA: TGTGCTGCTCGGGGGATTTACAATGAGCAGTTCTTC

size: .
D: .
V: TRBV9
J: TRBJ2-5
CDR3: CASSVWWRQRVLETQYF
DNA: TGTGCCAGCAGCGTTTGGTGGAGGCAACGGGTTCTGGAGACCCAGTACTTC

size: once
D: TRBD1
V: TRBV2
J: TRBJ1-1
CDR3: CASSSRSTGGGTEAFF
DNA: TGTGCCAGCAGCTCACGGTCGACAGGGGGCGGCACTGAAGCTTTCTTT

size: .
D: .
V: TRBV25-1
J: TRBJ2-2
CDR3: CASSESLGAAGELFF
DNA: TGTGCCAGCAGTGAATCTTTAGGGGCGGCAGGGGAGCTGTTTTTT

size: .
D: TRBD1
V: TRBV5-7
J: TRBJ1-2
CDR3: CASSLVRARGIGGYTF
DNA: TGTGCCAGCAGCTTGGTTAGGGCCAGGGGGATTGGCGGCTACACCTTC

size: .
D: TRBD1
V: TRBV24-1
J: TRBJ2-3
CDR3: CATSDLSRGSPDTQYF
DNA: TGTGCCACCAGTGATTTATCCAGGGGGAGCCCAGATACGCAGTATTTT

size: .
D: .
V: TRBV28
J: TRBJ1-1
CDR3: CASWGTKGGQAFF
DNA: TGTGCCAGCTGGGGTACAAAAGGGGGGCAAGCTTTCTTT